The present TCR beta chain was sequenced within a study of blood T cell repertoires in COVID-19. At the level of the study: Both acute and convalescent COVID-19 samples were obtained from the United States, Italy and Spain.

Profiling relied on immunoSEQ multiplex PCR, and the TCRdb table lists in-frame clones only, not all of them. The table lists tens of thousands of clones, around 79% of them singletons. There are 12 residues in the CDR3. Losses at the gene ends were 8 bases for V and 2 bases for J; bases not matched to a gene: 2. Germline CDR1 and CDR2: KGHSH and LQKENI. Sequencing was carried out using peripheral blood. The clonotype was recovered from a man in his sixties with active or convalescent COVID-19. The rearrangement uses TRBV18 and TRBJ2-5; 7 bases are shared with TRBD1. The CDR3 sequence is CASGTEQETQYF. The DNA for the CDR3 is TGTGCCAGCGGGACAGAACAAGAGACCCAGTACTTC.